Reported below is one T cell receptor beta chain. This sample was included in a study of blood T cell repertoires in COVID-19. Measured with immunoSEQ multiplex PCR; TCRdb has only the in-frame clones, and not every one. The table records several thousand clones, approximately 80% of them present only once. This clonotype was sampled from a man between 65 and 80 years old with active COVID-19. Sequenced input: peripheral blood.

This CDR3 is CAWRSSSYGYTF. The CDR3 nucleotides read TGTGCCTGGAGGTCCTCGTCCTATGGCTACACCTTC. This chain joins TRBV30 and TRBJ1-2; D is undetermined. The V gene's germline CDR1 is GTSNPN and CDR2 SVGIG (reference sequence). The CDR3 has 12 amino acids. V shed 3 bases and J shed 4 bases, with 9 bases lying between them.